This T cell receptor (beta chain) was retrieved from a study of regulatory T cells in long-lasting Graves disease. Time point specified: newly diagnosed GD, antithyroid drugs for less than 3 months. Generation of the TCR library employed RNA extracted from PBMCs. Arm-PCR of CDR3 regions and iRepertoire HTBI primers were the basis on which TCR beta libraries were built. TCRdb independently ran MiXCR on the multiplex PCR reads; one entry per CDR3 protein. The repertoire holds around 420,000 distinct CDR3 sequences, with 15% to 19% as singletons. This material consisted of peripheral blood mononuclear cells (PBMCs), taken at new diagnosis, from a patient treated with antithyroid drugs. This sequence was found in a female donor with Graves disease.

CDR3 amino acids: CSVQFWHRGDYGYTF. Written as DNA, the CDR3 is TGCAGCGTTCAATTCTGGCACAGGGGTGACTATGGCTACACCTTC. The chain couples TRBV29-1 to TRBJ1-2; 7 bases align to TRBD1. The CDR3 is 15 amino acids. The trim removed 5 bases at V and 3 bases at J, leaving 12 bases unmatched. In germline, CDR1 is SQVTM, CDR2 ANQGSEA.